This T cell receptor (beta chain) was observed in a study of T cells in localized non-small cell lung cancer. Whole-study findings and limits: For the top 100 tumor clones, a median approximately 59 also appeared in adjacent lung. The highest T cell clonality was in uninvolved adjacent lung, above tumor.

Method: immunoSEQ multiplex PCR; TCRdb's copy keeps in-frame clones and lacks some. The table records roughly 2,000 clones, more than 25% of them present only once. This clone was counted a single time. The antigen is not known. Germline V gene data show CDR1 as SGHRS and CDR2 as YFSETQ. V lost 4 bases and J 3 bases, leaving 14 bases between the germline ends. The CDR3 extends over 14 amino acids. The receptor's source is a woman aged 40-70 years with stage I lung adenocarcinoma. The J gene is TRBJ2-7, the V gene TRBV5-1; perhaps TRBD2 as D (5 bases). The sample consisted of normal lung tissue next to the tumor, taken before any cancer treatment. In DNA, the CDR3 is TGCGCCAGCAGCCTCAACCCCCGGGGCTACGAGCAGTACTTC. This sequence encodes CASSLNPRGYEQYF. Looking up the rest from reference TRBV5-1 and TRBJ2-7 gives the full variable domain: KAGVTQTPRYLIKTRGQQVTLSCSPISGHRSVSWYQQTPGQGLQFLFEYFSETQRNKGNFPGRFSGRQFSNSRSEMNVSTLELGDSALYLCASSLNPRGYEQYFGPGTRLTVT.